The clone carrying this T cell receptor beta chain was recorded at least ten times. Its antigen is unidentified. Exclusion followed for patients with uncontrolled infection, other autoimmune disease, pregnancy or lactation. The sample comes from a study of T cells in Graves' hyperthyroidism and ophthalmopathy. Overall study context: Peripheral blood was taken when the disease was first diagnosed, before any treatment began. Whole-study findings and limits: It was a median about 7.1 months before onset that the model predicted ophthalmopathy.

This CDR3 spans 13 amino acids. V was trimmed by 4 bases and J by 1 base, leaving 7 bases between them. TCR beta CDR3 regions were amplified from RNA transcripts. RT-PCR in the first round (using the HTBI primer set) targeted the TCR CDR3. TCRdb redid the calling of the multiplex PCR reads with MiXCR, one entry per CDR3 protein. The profile covers over 250,000 distinct CDR3 sequences, with 12% to 15% appearing a single time and 34% taken by the ten largest. Sequenced sample: blood. The TCR comes from a woman between 40 and 55 years old with Graves' ophthalmopathy. The chain combines TRBV12-3 or TRBV12-4 with TRBJ1-1; no clear D gene. In DNA form, the CDR3 reads TGTGCCAGCAGTTGGGTCGGGAACACTGAAGCTTTCTTT. Protein sequence: CASSWVGNTEAFF.